A single T cell receptor (beta chain) is shown here with its context. Its cognate antigen is unknown. Mismatch repair deficiency was confirmed in all patients, by PCR or immunohistochemistry. This entry belongs to a study of PD-1 blockade in mismatch repair-deficient tumors. For the study at large: Patients had some twelve mismatch repair-deficient cancer types, all previously treated and progressing. The study, taken as a whole, reports: Tumor-resident clones, often absent from pretreatment blood, expanded after pembrolizumab and then contracted.

The CDR3 extends over 16 amino acids. With V trimmed by 3 bases and J by 2 bases, 3 bases remained unmatched. Germline CDR1 is KGHSH and CDR2 is LQKENI. Sequencing was performed with immunoSEQ multiplex PCR; in TCRdb, only in-frame clones are kept and a portion is missing. This table holds more than 30,000 clones, around 84% found once. Sequenced here: peripheral blood, sampled approximately 1.5 years after starting pembrolizumab. The receptor comes from an adult with mismatch repair-deficient cancer. The chain links TRBV18 to TRBJ2-1, with TRBD2 matching over 11 bases. DNA for the CDR3: TGTGCCAGCTCACCCGGACTAGCGGGTGCCTACAATGAGCAGTTCTTC. It is translated as CASSPGLAGAYNEQFF.